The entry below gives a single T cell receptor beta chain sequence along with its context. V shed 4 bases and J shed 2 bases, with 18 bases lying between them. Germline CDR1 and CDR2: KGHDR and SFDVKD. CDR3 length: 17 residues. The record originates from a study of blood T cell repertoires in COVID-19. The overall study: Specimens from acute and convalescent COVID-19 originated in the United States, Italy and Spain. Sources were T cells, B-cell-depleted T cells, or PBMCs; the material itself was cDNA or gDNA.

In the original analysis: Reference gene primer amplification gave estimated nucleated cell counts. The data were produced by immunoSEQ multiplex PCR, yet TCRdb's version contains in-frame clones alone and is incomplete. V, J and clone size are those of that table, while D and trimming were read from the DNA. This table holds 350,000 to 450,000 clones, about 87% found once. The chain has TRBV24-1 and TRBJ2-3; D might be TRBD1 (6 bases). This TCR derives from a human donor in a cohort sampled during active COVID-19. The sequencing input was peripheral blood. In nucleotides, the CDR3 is TGTGCCACCAGTGAACCCCCAGGGCAGGGGTCCACAGATACGCAGTATTTT. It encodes CATSEPPGQGSTDTQYF.